Each of the 21 T cell receptor beta chains below was sequenced from the same sample in a study of neoadjuvant nivolumab and ipilimumab in lung cancer. The assay was immunoSEQ multiplex PCR, and TCRdb's table has in-frame clones only and misses some. The sample lists 4,000 or so clones; roughly 80% were seen once. The source material was normal lung tissue adjacent to the tumor, sampled after neoadjuvant nivolumab, alone or with ipilimumab, at or shortly before surgery. The receptors stem from an adult with non-small cell lung cancer. Some clones in this sample may be carry-over from other donors' samples.

The chain uses TRBV6-6 and TRBJ2-2; a weak D match, TRBD1 (6 bases). The CDR3 has 12 amino acids. V was trimmed by 8 bases and J by 8 bases, leaving 12 bases between them. Germline V gene lookup returns CDR1 MNHNY and CDR2 SVGAGI (reference sequence). The CDR3: CASRDIGGELFF. The CDR3 region has the DNA TGTGCCAGCCGGGACATAGGGGGGGAGCTGTTTTTT.

This clone was seen once. The genes are TRBV11-1 and TRBJ2-1; tentatively, D is TRBD2 (6 bases). Trimming stripped 5 bases from V and 8 bases from J, with 16 bases between. This CDR3 is built from 14 residues. Germline CDR1 reads SGHAT; CDR2 reads FQDESV (reference sequence). The CDR3 sequence is CASSAGSSRDEQFF. CDR3 bases: TGTGCCAGCAGCGCCGGGAGTAGCCGCGATGAGCAGTTCTTC.

The gene calls are TRBV6-5 and TRBJ2-7; D gene uncertain. The CDR3 extends over 14 amino acids. Germline V gene data show CDR1 as MNHEY and CDR2 as SVGAGI. Trimming pared 0 bases from V and 2 bases from J, leaving 8 bases between. This chain's CDR3 is CASSYSRLPYEQYF. CDR3 coding DNA: TGTGCCAGCAGTTACTCGCGGCTGCCCTACGAGCAGTACTTC.

The chain employs TRBV18 and TRBJ2-1; TRBD1 matches at 12 bases. V lost 6 bases to trimming and J lost 8 bases; unmatched junction nucleotides: 8. Per the germline V gene, CDR1 is KGHSH and CDR2 is LQKENI. This CDR3 is built from 15 residues. The CDR3: CASSPGTGGGDEQFF. The CDR3 coding sequence is TGTGCCAGCTCCCCTGGGACAGGGGGCGGCGATGAGCAGTTCTTC.

This clone was recorded only once. This chain joins TRBV9 and TRBJ1-2; 7 bases fit TRBD1. V shed 5 bases, J shed 4 bases, and the junction held 11 bases outside the gene matches. The CDR3 has 15 amino acids. From germline, CDR1 is SGDLS and CDR2 YYNGEE. The CDR3, as DNA: TGTGCCAGCAGTCTAGACAGGGTGGCTGCCTATGGCTACACCTTC. This translates into CASSLDRVAAYGYTF.

CDR3 sequence: CASSLVTSLTDTQYF. CDR3 sequence (DNA): TGTGCCAGCAGCTTAGTGACTAGCCTTACAGATACGCAGTATTTT. The chain links TRBV11-2 to TRBJ2-3, with TRBD2 matching 7 bases. The germline CDR1 and CDR2 sequences are SGHAT and FQNNGV. The CDR3 is 15 amino acids. V dropped 1 base and J dropped 3; count of bases not matched to a gene: 4.

The genes are TRBV5-4 and TRBJ2-7; D is possibly TRBD1 (5 bases). This CDR3 region has 14 residues. The V gene lost 4 bases and the J gene lost 3 bases, with 14 bases spanning the gap. Per the germline V gene, CDR1 is SGHNT and CDR2 is YYREEE (reference sequence). CDR3 residues: CASSPQGRSYEQYF. The CDR3 region has the DNA TGTGCCAGCAGCCCCCAGGGTCGAAGCTACGAGCAGTACTTC.

The chain employs TRBV5-3 and TRBJ1-5; a weak D match, TRBD1 (5 bases). TRBV5-3 is filed as an ORF, its function uncertain. Trimming removed 1 base at V and 4 bases at J, with 12 bases between. This CDR3 has 15 residues. The CDR3 loop is CARSLSSQVNQPQHF. The DNA for the CDR3 is TGTGCCAGAAGCTTGTCGTCACAGGTTAATCAGCCCCAGCATTTT.

The chain recombines TRBV30 with TRBJ1-1; 7 bases match TRBD1. The junction had 3 bases not matched to a gene; V was cut back by 2 bases and J by 6 bases. CDR1 is GTSNPN, CDR2 SVGIG, per germline (reference sequence). The CDR3 is 12 residues long. The CDR3 coding sequence is TGTGCCTGGAGTAAAGGGGGCTCTGAAGCTTTCTTT. It encodes CAWSKGGSEAFF.

This clone was seen a few times. The gene calls are TRBV14 and TRBJ1-6, with D possibly being TRBD1 (5 bases). Germline-derived CDR1 and CDR2 are SGHDN and FVKESK. The CDR3 length is 14 residues. Trimming cost V 5 bases and J 6 bases, with 11 bases left between them. As DNA, the CDR3 is TGTGCCAGCAGCTCCCAGGGTGGTAATTCACCCCTCCACTTT. Translation gives CASSSQGGNSPLHF.

V gene TRBV11-2 combines with J gene TRBJ2-1; D remains ambiguous. Germline V gene data show CDR1 as SGHAT and CDR2 as FQNNGV. The V and J ends lost 6 bases and 3 bases respectively, with 3 bases between them. This CDR3 has 11 amino acids. In nucleotides, the CDR3 is TGTGCCAGCAGAGACTACAATGAGCAGTTCTTC. It specifies CASRDYNEQFF.

There are a few counts of this clone. The V gene is TRBV6-1, the J gene TRBJ2-7, with TRBD1 matching over 7 bases. There are 10 residues in the CDR3. CDR1 and CDR2 from the germline V gene are MNHNS and SASEGT. The CDR3 protein is CGSGGYEQYF. The CDR3 coding sequence is TGTGGGTCAGGGGGCTACGAGCAGTACTTC.

This clone was observed a handful of times. The chain couples TRBV7-8 to TRBJ1-1; tentatively, D is TRBD1 (5 bases). The CDR3 has 16 residues. From germline, CDR1 is SGHVS and CDR2 FQNEAQ. Trimming shortened V by 5 bases and J by 5 bases, and 21 bases separated the two germline ends. CDR3 sequence: CASSAHPGIGMTEAFF. DNA of the CDR3: TGTGCCAGCAGCGCTCATCCAGGGATCGGAATGACTGAAGCTTTCTTT.

The table lists this clone with a count of one. The CDR3 reads CASSLGGGAGEQFF. The DNA of the CDR3 is TGTGCCAGCAGCTTAGGCGGGGGGGCCGGTGAGCAGTTCTTC. This chain uses TRBV5-6 with TRBJ2-1; TRBD2 agrees at 9 bases. Per the germline V gene, CDR1 is SGHDT and CDR2 is YYEEEE. This CDR3 has 14 residues. V gave up 2 bases and J gave up 9 bases; unmatched junction bases: 6. The whole variable domain, filled in from reference TRBV5-6 and TRBJ2-1, reads DAGVTQSPTHLIKTRGQQVTLRCSPKSGHDTVSWYQQALGQGPQFIFQYYEEEERQRGNFPDRFSGHQFPNYSSELNVNALLLGDSALYLCASSLGGGAGEQFFGPGTRLTVL.

The CDR3 is CASSWRSDTQYF. The CDR3 DNA follows: TGTGCCAGCAGCTGGAGATCGGATACGCAGTATTTT. V usage is TRBV11-3 and J usage is TRBJ2-3; D uncertain. Per the germline V gene, CDR1 is SGHNT and CDR2 is YENEEA. The CDR3 sequence is 12 residues long. V was clipped by 4 bases and J by 6 bases, with 8 bases between them.

This clone was observed a single time. The chain has TRBV5-4 and TRBJ2-7; 7 nucleotides line up with TRBD2. The V gene end was trimmed by 4 bases and the J gene end by 2 bases; junction bases not matched to a gene: 6. The V gene's germline CDR1 is SGHNT and CDR2 YYREEE (reference sequence). The CDR3 contains 14 residues. CDR3 in amino acids: CASSLQGGTYEQYF. The CDR3 DNA follows: TGTGCCAGCAGCCTCCAGGGAGGGACCTACGAGCAGTACTTC.

This clone appeared a few times. The chain is built from TRBV6-1 and TRBJ1-5; TRBD1 aligns across 7 bases. J was trimmed by 6 bases and V by 3 bases; bases with no gene match: 14. The CDR3 has 17 amino acids. The V gene's germline CDR1 is MNHNS and CDR2 SASEGT. The CDR3 DNA is TGTGCCAGCAGTGACCCGGGACAGTCCTCCGGGGGTCAGCCCCAGCATTTT. It encodes CASSDPGQSSGGQPQHF.

This chain connects TRBV19 to TRBJ2-1, with D tentatively TRBD2 (7 bases). CDR1 LNHDA and CDR2 SQIVND come from the germline V gene (reference sequence). This CDR3 is built from 16 residues. V lost 7 bases and J 2 bases, leaving 18 bases between the germline ends. This CDR3 reads CASTTSSGGPYNEQFF. In DNA form, the CDR3 reads TGTGCCAGTACCACCTCGTCGGGGGGCCCCTACAATGAGCAGTTCTTC. Variable domain in full (rest from reference TRBV19 and TRBJ2-1): DGGITQSPKYLFRKEGQNVTLSCEQNLNHDAMYWYRQDPGQGLRLIYYSQIVNDFQKGDIAEGYSVSREKKESFPLTVTSAQKNPTAFYLCASTTSSGGPYNEQFFGPGTRLTVL.

V gene TRBV29-1 combines with J gene TRBJ2-1; 7 bases fit TRBD2. CDR3 length equals 16 residues. V lost 0 bases, J lost 1 base, and 6 bases stayed unmatched. CDR1 and CDR2 (germline): SQVTM, ANQGSEA. In DNA, the CDR3 is TGCAGCGTTGAAGATCCGCTAGCGGAGTCCTACAATGAGCAGTTCTTC. Translation: CSVEDPLAESYNEQFF.

The chain joins TRBV7-2 to TRBJ2-7, with D possibly matching TRBD1 (6 bases). CDR1 and CDR2 (germline): SGHTA, FQGNSA. The CDR3 loop spans 14 amino acids. V dropped 2 bases and J dropped 3 bases, with 11 bases sitting between them. The CDR3 here is CASSLSQGSYEQYF. CDR3 sequence (DNA): TGTGCCAGCAGCTTATCGCAGGGGAGCTACGAGCAGTACTTC.

Here the CDR3 reads CASSHSDEQYF. The CDR3 DNA reads TGTGCCAGCAGCCACTCGGATGAGCAGTACTTC. The rearrangement joins TRBV6-5 to TRBJ2-7; D remains unclear. From germline, CDR1 is MNHEY and CDR2 SVGAGI. V lost 6 bases to trimming and J lost 7 bases, with 10 bases between them. The length of the CDR3 is 11 residues.